The clone carrying this T cell receptor beta chain was counted once. Its antigen is not known. This record belongs to a study of PD-1 blockade in classical Hodgkin lymphoma. The V end lost 7 bases, the J end lost 7 bases, and 25 bases lay between the germline ends. The CDR3 has 16 residues. Germline V lookup: CDR1 LNHDA, CDR2 SQIVND (reference sequence). The time point was: cycle 4 day 1 (C4D1), after less than seven weeks of nivolumab. Every patient had relapsed following autologous stem cell transplantation, and cohorts differed in brentuximab vedotin exposure. Sequenced by immunoSEQ multiplex PCR; TCRdb stores in-frame clones only, minus some. The repertoire holds 45,000 to 60,000 clones, with approximately 80% as singletons. Study results and limitations: Factors driving the repertoire differences, possibly disease activity or prior therapy, remain undefined. Researchers reported that CD4+ TCR diversity, though not CD8+, rose significantly by C4D1.

The sample consisted of peripheral blood mononuclear cells (PBMCs), taken before the fourth cycle of nivolumab. This TCR was recovered from a human donor with classical Hodgkin lymphoma. V gene TRBV19 combines with J gene TRBJ1-1; tentative D call: TRBD1 (5 bases). The CDR3 spells CASTPGRGTRGGEAFF. The CDR3 DNA reads as TGTGCCAGTACCCCAGGCCGAGGGACCCGAGGCGGTGAAGCTTTCTTT.